The clone carrying this TCR beta chain showed up just a few times. Its antigen is unknown. The germline gives CDR1 SGHRS, CDR2 YFSETQ. The trim removed 4 bases at V and 4 bases at J, leaving 7 bases unmatched. This CDR3 region has 15 residues. A library of TCRbeta sequences, prepared with unique molecular identifiers, was generated. In TCRdb, the PCR reads were re-called with MiXCR into one record per CDR3 protein. The table has 800,000 to 1,000,000 distinct CDR3 sequences, about 26% seen once; the top ten hold about 28%. The data were taken from a study of T-cell reconstitution after alpha-beta-depleted transplantation in children. The study, taken as a whole, reports: Roughly two months post-transplant, alpha-beta T cells reportedly originated from several hundred graft clones that had expanded.

This chain joins TRBV5-1 and TRBJ1-4; 7 bases line up with TRBD1. This TCR derives from a boy less than two years old who had a stem cell transplant for SCID, so the T cells may come from the graft donor. The sequences come from PBMCs, mostly from graft donor cells, collected 360 days after TCRalphabeta/CD19-depleted stem cell transplant. The CDR3 DNA reads as TGCGCCAGCAGCGTGAACAGGGGCCTTAATGAAAAACTGTTTTTT. This codes for CASSVNRGLNEKLFF.